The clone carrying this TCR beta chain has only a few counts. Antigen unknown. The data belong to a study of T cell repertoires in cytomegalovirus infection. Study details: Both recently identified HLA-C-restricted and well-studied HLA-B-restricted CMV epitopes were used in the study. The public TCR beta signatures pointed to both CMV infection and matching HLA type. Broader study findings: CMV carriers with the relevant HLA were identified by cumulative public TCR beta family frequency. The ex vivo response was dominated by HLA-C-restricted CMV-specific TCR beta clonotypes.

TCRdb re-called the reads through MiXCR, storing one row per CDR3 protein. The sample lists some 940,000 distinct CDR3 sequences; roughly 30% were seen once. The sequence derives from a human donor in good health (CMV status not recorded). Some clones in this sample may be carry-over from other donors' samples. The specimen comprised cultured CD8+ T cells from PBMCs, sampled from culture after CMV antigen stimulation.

This CDR3 reads CASSFRWDEQFF. The DNA for the CDR3 is TGTGCCAGTAGTTTTAGGTGGGATGAGCAGTTCTTC. This rearrangement joins TRBV19 to TRBJ2-1; the D is unclear. The CDR3 is 12 amino acids. The V and J ends lost 5 bases and 8 bases respectively, with 10 bases between them. CDR1 LNHDA and CDR2 SQIVND come from the germline V gene (reference sequence).